Below, 10 T cell receptor beta chains from the same sample are listed, as sequenced in a study of cytomegalovirus exposure and HLA in healthy donors. The PCR ran on 60 Vbeta and 13 Jbeta primers. TCRdb's table, derived via immunoSEQ multiplex PCR, lists solely in-frame clones and lacks some. The repertoire holds roughly 140,000 clones, with around 84% as singletons. Sample: PBMCs. The receptors were gathered from a man aged 40-55 years in good health and CMV-seropositive.

This chain uses TRBV9 with TRBJ2-3, with 9 bases fitting TRBD2. V was clipped by 4 bases and J by 2 bases; unmatched bases: 8. The CDR3 is 16 amino acids. CDR1 SGDLS and CDR2 YYNGEE come from the germline V gene. The CDR3 DNA is TGTGCCAGCAGCATACTTAGCGGGAGTAACACAGATACGCAGTATTTT. It is translated as CASSILSGSNTDTQYF.

V usage is TRBV9 and J usage is TRBJ2-1; 9 positions agree with TRBD2. Trimming at V came to 4 bases and at J to 4 bases, leaving 12 bases not matched to a gene. The CDR3 runs 17 residues. CDR1 is SGDLS, CDR2 YYNGEE, per germline. CDR3 amino acids: CASSSSGGTSRYNEQFF. DNA for the CDR3: TGTGCCAGCAGCTCGAGCGGCGGGACTAGCAGATACAATGAGCAGTTCTTC.

This chain links TRBV18 with TRBJ1-2; 7 positions match TRBD1. The germline gives CDR1 KGHSH, CDR2 LQKENI. J was trimmed by 6 bases and V by 3 bases; bases with no gene match: 4. The CDR3 loop spans 13 amino acids. Here the CDR3 DNA reads TGTGCCAGCTCACCTGGGACAGAGGATGGCTACACCTTC. It specifies CASSPGTEDGYTF.

The chain recombines TRBV7-9 with TRBJ1-4; TRBD1 might be the D (6 bases). Per germline, CDR1 SEHNR and CDR2 FQNEAQ (reference sequence). Trimming left V 4 bases short and J 5 bases short, with 17 bases between. The CDR3 has 16 residues. CDR3 coding DNA: TGTGCCAGCAGCTCGGGGGGGGGCGCTTTGAATGAAAAACTGTTTTTT. It specifies CASSSGGGALNEKLFF.

The chain uses TRBV30 and TRBJ2-1; D perhaps matches TRBD2 (6 bases). The CDR3 consists of 13 residues. V lost 4 bases, J lost 2 bases, and 9 bases lay in between. From germline, CDR1 is GTSNPN and CDR2 SVGIG (reference sequence). The CDR3 sequence is CAWNSGAYNEQFF. The DNA for the CDR3 is TGTGCCTGGAATAGCGGAGCCTACAATGAGCAGTTCTTC.

V usage is TRBV6-6 and J usage is TRBJ2-1, with TRBD1 matching 7 bases. The J segment lost 4 bases and the V segment lost 7 bases, leaving 7 bases of the junction unmatched. Germline lookup yields CDR1 MNHNY and CDR2 SVGAGI (reference sequence). The CDR3 runs to 14 residues. The CDR3 here is CASTSQGDYNEQFF. In nucleotides, the CDR3 is TGTGCCAGCACTTCGCAGGGGGATTACAATGAGCAGTTCTTC.

The chain joins TRBV6-5 to TRBJ2-1; a weak D match, TRBD2 (5 bases). V was shortened by 0 bases and J by 7 bases, with 13 bases between the two germline ends. The CDR3 runs to 15 residues. Germline V CDR1 and CDR2: MNHEY, SVGAGI. CDR3 in DNA: TGTGCCAGCAGTTACTCCTCGGGATCTAGGAATGAGCAGTTCTTC. Translation: CASSYSSGSRNEQFF.

This chain links TRBV30 with TRBJ1-6; tentative D call: TRBD1 (5 bases). The length of the CDR3 is 13 residues. Germline CDR1 GTSNPN, CDR2 SVGIG (reference sequence). V lost 0 bases and J 5 bases, leaving 5 bases between the germline ends. CDR3: CAWSVQDNSPLHF. The CDR3 DNA follows: TGTGCCTGGAGTGTACAGGATAATTCACCCCTCCACTTT.

The gene calls are TRBV28 and TRBJ1-4, with TRBD1 as a possible D gene (5 bases). Germline assignment: CDR1 MDHEN and CDR2 SYDVKM. CDR3 size: 14 residues. Trimming pared 3 bases from V and 8 bases from J, leaving 13 bases between. For the CDR3, the DNA is TGTGCCAGCAGTTTTGCCCAGGGTTACGAAAAACTGTTTTTT. It specifies CASSFAQGYEKLFF.

The chain carries TRBV7-2 and TRBJ2-5; D gene unclear. The CDR3 runs 14 residues. Germline values: CDR1 SGHTA, CDR2 FQGNSA. With 3 bases removed from V and 3 bases from J, the gap between germline ends came to 11 bases. The CDR3 nucleotides read TGTGCCAGCAGCTTGGTAACCCGGGAAGAGACCCAGTACTTC. Translating it yields CASSLVTREETQYF. Together with reference TRBV7-2 and TRBJ2-5, the CDR3 gives the full variable domain: GAGVSQSPSNKVTEKGKDVELRCDPISGHTALYWYRQSLGQGLEFLIYFQGNSAPDKSGLPSDRFSAERTGGSVSTLTIQRTQQEDSAVYLCASSLVTREETQYFGPGTRLLVL.